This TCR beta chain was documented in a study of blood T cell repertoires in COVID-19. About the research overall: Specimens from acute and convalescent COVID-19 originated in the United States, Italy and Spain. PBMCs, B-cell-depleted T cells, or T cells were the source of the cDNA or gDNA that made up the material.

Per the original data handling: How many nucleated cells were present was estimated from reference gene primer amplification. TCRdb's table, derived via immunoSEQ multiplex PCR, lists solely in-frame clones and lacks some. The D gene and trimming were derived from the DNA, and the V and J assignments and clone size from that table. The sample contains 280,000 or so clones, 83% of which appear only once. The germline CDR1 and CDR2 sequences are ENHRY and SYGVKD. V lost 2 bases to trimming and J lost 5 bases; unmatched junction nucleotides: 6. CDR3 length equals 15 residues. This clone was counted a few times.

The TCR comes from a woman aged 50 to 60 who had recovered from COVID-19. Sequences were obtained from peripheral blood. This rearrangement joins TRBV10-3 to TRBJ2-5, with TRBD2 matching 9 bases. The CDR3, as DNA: TGTGCCATCAGTGAGCCAGGGCGGGAGGGGGAGACCCAGTACTTC. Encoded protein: CAISEPGREGETQYF.